The T cell receptor beta chain under discussion was sequenced for a study of cytomegalovirus exposure and HLA in healthy donors. Germline V CDR1 and CDR2: MNHEY, SVGAGI. The length of the CDR3 is 15 residues. V shed 6 bases and J shed 0 bases, with 12 bases lying between them. Concerning this clone: Its antigen is unidentified.

Researchers ran the PCR with 60 Vbeta and 13 Jbeta primers. This table comes from immunoSEQ multiplex PCR, and its TCRdb copy is limited to in-frame clones, with some not included. The data hold some 130,000 clones, with about four fifths observed a single time. Study-wide points: In a later analysis, TCR beta V- and J-gene trimming showed a link to a missense DCLRE1C variant. Presence/absence analyses supposed approximately even sequencing depth among donors. According to a later analysis, most TCR beta chains associated with CMV appeared HLA-restricted.

The V call is TRBV6-5, the J call TRBJ2-1; tentatively, D is TRBD2 (5 bases). The material sequenced was PBMCs. This clonotype originated in a man younger than 45 in good health. For the CDR3, the DNA is TGTGCCAGCAGCCCCCATAGCGACTCCTACAATGAGCAGTTCTTC. Its translation is CASSPHSDSYNEQFF.